This is a list of T cell receptor beta chains from one sample in a study of Ad26.COV2.S vaccination and SARS-CoV-2 variants. Data came from immunoSEQ multiplex PCR; TCRdb stores just in-frame clones and leaves some out. Of around 320,000 clones in the sample, around four fifths were seen once. The sample consisted of peripheral blood, taken in a trial of Ad26.COV2.S vaccine versus placebo. The source is a person aged 18-65 years who received the Ad26.COV2.S COVID-19 vaccine or a placebo. CDR3s include the opening cysteine and the closing phenylalanine or tryptophan. Each record gives: J gene, D gene, V gene, clone size, CDR3 protein, CDR3 DNA. D genes are given only for firm matches. The size field is filled for only some rows; it gives once, few, many or a size class.

TRBJ1-1 NA TRBV28 NA CASPPWGVLNTEAFF TGTGCCAGCCCTCCCTGGGGGGTGCTGAACACTGAAGCTTTCTTT
TRBJ2-2 NA TRBV6-5 NA CASSYSYSRTRELFF TGTGCCAGCAGTTACTCGTACAGCAGGACCAGGGAGCTGTTTTTT
TRBJ2-7 NA TRBV11-2 few CASSPVRTYEQYF TGTGCCAGCAGCCCAGTACGGACCTACGAGCAGTACTTC
TRBJ1-5 NA TRBV19 NA CASSNYDSPNQPQHF TGTGCCAGTAGCAATTATGACAGCCCAAATCAGCCCCAGCATTTT
TRBJ1-3 NA TRBV7-9 NA CASSLALSGLGPGNTIYF TGTGCCAGCAGCTTAGCGTTAAGCGGCCTGGGACCCGGAAACACCATATATTTT
TRBJ1-1 TRBD1 TRBV7-9 NA CASSQRQGAGTEAFF TGTGCCAGCAGCCAAAGACAGGGAGCTGGCACTGAAGCTTTCTTT
TRBJ1-1 NA TRBV5-1 NA CASSAPGGENTEAFF TGCGCCAGCAGCGCCCCCGGAGGGGAGAACACTGAAGCTTTCTTT
TRBJ1-6 TRBD1 TRBV29-1 NA CSTNPGQTNSPLHF TGCAGCACGAATCCGGGACAGACTAATTCACCCCTCCACTTT
TRBJ1-1 NA TRBV2 NA CASNPRNTEAFF TGTGCCAGCAACCCCAGGAACACTGAAGCTTTCTTT
TRBJ2-7 TRBD1 TRBV5-4 few CASSNRGSSYEQYF TGTGCCAGCAGCAACAGGGGAAGCTCCTACGAGCAGTACTTC
TRBJ2-7 NA TRBV7-2 NA CASSNLGGASFEQYF TGTGCCAGCAGCAATCTCGGAGGGGCGAGTTTCGAGCAGTACTTC
TRBJ2-1 NA TRBV6-5 NA CASRPGLHPYNEQFF TGTGCCAGCAGGCCGGGACTGCACCCTTACAATGAGCAGTTCTTC
TRBJ2-7 TRBD1 TRBV28 NA CASSPGTGDYEQYF TGTGCCAGCAGTCCCGGGACAGGAGACTACGAGCAGTACTTC
TRBJ2-3 NA TRBV5-6 NA CASSSDSTDTQYF TGTGCCAGCAGCTCCGATAGCACAGATACGCAGTATTTT
TRBJ1-5 NA TRBV4-2 NA CASSQDRTNSNQPQHF TGTGCCAGCAGCCAAGATAGGACCAATAGCAATCAGCCCCAGCATTTT
TRBJ2-1 TRBD1 TRBV27 NA CASSLSRSRRDRYNEQFF TGTGCCAGCAGTTTATCAAGATCACGACGGGACAGATACAATGAGCAGTTCTTC
TRBJ1-4 TRBD1 TRBV3-1/TRBV3-2 NA CASSQGTGDEKLFF TGTGCCAGCAGCCAAGGGACAGGGGACGAAAAACTGTTTTTT
TRBJ1-5 NA TRBV29-1 NA CSVDGDVELQPQHF TGCAGCGTGGATGGGGATGTGGAACTTCAGCCCCAGCATTTT
TRBJ2-5 NA TRBV30 once CAWVNRVAQYF TGTGCCTGGGTAAACAGGGTGGCCCAGTACTTC
TRBJ1-1 TRBD1 TRBV10-3 NA CAIRGIGTGGLGTEAFF TGTGCCATCAGGGGAATCGGGACAGGGGGATTAGGCACTGAAGCTTTCTTT
TRBJ1-2 TRBD1 TRBV7-9 NA CASSFYAGGNYGYTF TGTGCCAGCAGCTTTTACGCAGGGGGCAACTATGGCTACACCTTC